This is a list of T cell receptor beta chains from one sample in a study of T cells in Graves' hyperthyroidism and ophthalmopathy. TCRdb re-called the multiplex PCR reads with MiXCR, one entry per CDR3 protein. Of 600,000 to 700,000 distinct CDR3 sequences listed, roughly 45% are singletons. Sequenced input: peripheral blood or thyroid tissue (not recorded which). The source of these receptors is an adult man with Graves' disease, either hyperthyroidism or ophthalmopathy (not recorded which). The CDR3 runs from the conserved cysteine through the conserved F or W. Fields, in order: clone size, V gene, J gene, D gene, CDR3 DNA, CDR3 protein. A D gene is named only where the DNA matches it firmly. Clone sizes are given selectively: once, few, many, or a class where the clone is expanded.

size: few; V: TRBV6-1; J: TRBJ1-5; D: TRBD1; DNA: TGTGCCAGTGAGACAGGGCTTTCTAATCAGCCCCAGCATTTT; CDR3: CASETGLSNQPQHF
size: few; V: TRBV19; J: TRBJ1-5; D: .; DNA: TGTGCCAGTAGTAAGTCAGAAGCGCTTAATCAGCCCCAGCATTTT; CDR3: CASSKSEALNQPQHF
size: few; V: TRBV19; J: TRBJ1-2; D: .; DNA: TGTGCCAGTAGTATAGGATCTTTGGGGGACTATGGCTACACCTTC; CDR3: CASSIGSLGDYGYTF
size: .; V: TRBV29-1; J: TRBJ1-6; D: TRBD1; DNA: TGCAGCGTTGTCCGGACAGGGGGGGTACCCCTCCACTTT; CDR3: CSVVRTGGVPLHF
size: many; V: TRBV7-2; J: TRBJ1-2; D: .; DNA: TGTGCCAGCAGCTCCTACAGGGAGGTACATGGCTACACCTTC; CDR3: CASSSYREVHGYTF
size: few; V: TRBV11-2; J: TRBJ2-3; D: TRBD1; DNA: TGTGCCAGCAGCTTGTGGACAGGGCCAGATACGCAGTATTTT; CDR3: CASSLWTGPDTQYF
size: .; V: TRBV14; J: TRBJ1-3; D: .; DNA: TGTGCCAGCAGCCAATCAGACGTGGGAACTGGAAACACCATATATTTT; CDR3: CASSQSDVGTGNTIYF
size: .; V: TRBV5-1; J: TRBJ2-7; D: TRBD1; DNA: TGCGCCAGCAGCCCGGCAAGTGGACAGGGGTTCGACGAGCAGTACTTC; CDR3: CASSPASGQGFDEQYF
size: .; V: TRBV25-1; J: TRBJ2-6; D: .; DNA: TGTGCCAGCACATCCCTGTGGGACTCTGGGGCCAACGTCCTGACTTTC; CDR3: CASTSLWDSGANVLTF
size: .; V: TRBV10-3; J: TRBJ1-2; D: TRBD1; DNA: TGTGCCATCACCCGGGACAGGGCTAACTATGGCTACACCTTC; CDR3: CAITRDRANYGYTF